This T cell receptor beta chain was documented in a study of blood T cells in healthy people across ages. Study-wide results and limits: The percentage of naive T cells correlated strongly with TCR beta diversity. Per million T cells, TCR beta diversity dropped about linearly as age rose. From one million sequenced T cells, diversity estimates were lower bounds.

This clonotype was found many times. Its antigen remains unidentified. In germline, CDR1 is MNHEY, CDR2 SMNVEV (reference sequence). This CDR3 has 16 amino acids. The ends lost 4 bases at V and 0 bases at J; junction bases unmatched: 5. Primed by a sample-barcoded 5' primer and a J-beta primer mix, a second PCR proceeded for about 7 to 11 cycles. Each CDR3 protein is one row after TCRdb ran MiXCR on the 5' RACE reads. The data hold about a million distinct CDR3 sequences, with just over 50% observed a single time. The receptor's source is a woman aged 55-75 years in good health. The chain is built from TRBV27 and TRBJ1-2; 10 bases are a match to TRBD1. The sequenced sample consisted of blood. CDR3 sequence reads: CASSSTGGSANYGYTF. CDR3 DNA: TGTGCCAGCAGTTCGACAGGGGGCTCGGCTAACTATGGCTACACCTTC.